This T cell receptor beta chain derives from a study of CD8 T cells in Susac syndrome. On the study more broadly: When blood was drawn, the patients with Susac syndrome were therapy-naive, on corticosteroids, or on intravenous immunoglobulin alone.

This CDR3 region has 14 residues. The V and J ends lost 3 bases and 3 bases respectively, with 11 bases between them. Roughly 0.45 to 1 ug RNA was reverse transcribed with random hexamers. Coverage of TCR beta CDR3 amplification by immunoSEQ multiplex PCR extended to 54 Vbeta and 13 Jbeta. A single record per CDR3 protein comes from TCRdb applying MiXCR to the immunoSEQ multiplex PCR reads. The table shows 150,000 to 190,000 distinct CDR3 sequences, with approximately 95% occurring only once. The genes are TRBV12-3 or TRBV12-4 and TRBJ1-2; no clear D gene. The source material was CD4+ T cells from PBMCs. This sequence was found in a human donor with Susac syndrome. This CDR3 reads CASSFPFMDYGYTF. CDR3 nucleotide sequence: TGTGCCAGCAGTTTCCCTTTTATGGACTATGGCTACACCTTC.